These 28 T cell receptor beta chains came from one sample sequenced in a study of CD4 T cells in relation to SARS-CoV-2 and coronaviruses. Here immunoSEQ multiplex PCR was the method, and the copy in TCRdb shows in-frame clones only, minus some. This sample yields tens of thousands of clones, of which 92% are seen a single time; about 0.4% belongs to the top ten. Sequencing was carried out using naive CD4+ T cells from PBMCs. Subset denoted: naive CD4+ T cells isolated by negative enrichment. The source of these receptors is an adult with COVID-19.

This clone appeared a single time. The chain links TRBV6-5 to TRBJ2-1; no clear D gene. The length of the CDR3 is 15 residues. Looked up from germline, CDR1 is MNHEY and CDR2 is SVGAGI. Trimming left V 2 bases short and J 0 bases short, with 8 bases between. In DNA, the CDR3 is TGTGCCAGCAGTTACCTTGCAAGCTCCTACAATGAGCAGTTCTTC. Amino acids: CASSYLASSYNEQFF.

V is TRBV11-2 and J is TRBJ2-1; D may be TRBD2 (5 bases). The CDR3 extends over 15 amino acids. Germline CDR1 and CDR2: SGHAT and FQNNGV. V dropped 2 bases and J dropped 4 bases, with 12 bases sitting between them. This chain's CDR3 is CASSLRRGTYNEQFF. The CDR3 DNA is TGTGCCAGCAGCTTAAGACGGGGAACATACAATGAGCAGTTCTTC.

The chain combines TRBV10-2 with TRBJ1-1; D is unresolved. The CDR3 runs 13 residues. Deletions cut 10 bases from V and 3 bases from J, with 15 bases between. Germline lookup yields CDR1 WSHSY and CDR2 SAAADI. The CDR3 spells CATRPTADTEAFF. The CDR3 DNA is TGCGCCACCCGCCCCACTGCGGACACTGAAGCTTTCTTT.

The chain is built from TRBV6-2 or TRBV6-3 and TRBJ2-7; D ambiguous. Per the germline V gene, CDR1 is MNHEY and CDR2 is SVGEGT. Trimming removed 5 bases at V and 4 bases at J, with 9 bases between. The CDR3 spans 12 residues. CDR3 sequence: CASSQPIYEQYF. The DNA of the CDR3 is TGTGCCAGCAGTCAACCCATATACGAGCAGTACTTC.

The chain is built from TRBV6-5 and TRBJ1-1; D possibly corresponds to TRBD1 (6 bases). Trimming took 2 bases from V and 2 from J, leaving 9 bases between them. CDR1 is MNHEY and CDR2 is SVGAGI in the germline V gene. The CDR3 is 14 amino acids. CDR3 nucleotides: TGTGCCAGCAGTTACCGGACAGCAAACACTGAAGCTTTCTTT. It translates to CASSYRTANTEAFF.

This clone was counted a single time. J is TRBJ1-2 and V is TRBV3-1 (or the pseudogene TRBV3-2), with TRBD1 as a possible D gene (5 bases). The CDR3 totals 14 residues. Germline CDR1 LGHDT, CDR2 YNNKEL (reference sequence). Deletions cut 1 base from V and 4 bases from J, with 10 bases between. CDR3 amino acids: CASSQAGYGYGYTF. For the CDR3, the DNA is TGTGCCAGCAGCCAAGCAGGGTATGGCTATGGCTACACCTTC.

The rearrangement joins TRBV7-9 to TRBJ2-1, with unresolved D. The CDR3 is 12 residues long. Trimming removed 3 bases from V and 8 bases from J, with 8 bases in between. Germline V gene sequence: CDR1 SEHNR, CDR2 FQNEAQ (reference sequence). CDR3 coding DNA: TGTGCCAGCAGCTTCCCCAGCCATGAGCAGTTCTTC. Translated: CASSFPSHEQFF. Looking up the rest from reference TRBV7-9 and TRBJ2-1 gives the full variable domain: DTGVSQNPRHKITKRGQNVTFRCDPISEHNRLYWYRQTLGQGPEFLTYFQNEAQLEKSRLLSDRFSAERPKGSFSTLEIQRTEQGDSAMYLCASSFPSHEQFFGPGTRLTVL.

On this clone: The sample has other DNA sequences that encode this CDR3 too. The chain links TRBV5-1 to TRBJ2-6, with D perhaps assigned TRBD1 or TRBD2 (5 bases each). Between the trimmed V and J ends, which lost 0 bases and 4 bases, there was a span of 8 bases. The CDR3 spans 15 residues. The V gene's germline CDR1 is SGHRS and CDR2 YFSETQ. CDR3: CASSLGGSGANVLTF. As DNA, the CDR3 is TGCGCCAGCAGCTTGGGGGGGTCCGGGGCCAACGTCCTGACTTTC.

CDR3 coding DNA: TGTGCCAGCAGTTACTCGAGGACCGGTGGTGAAGCTTTCTTT. As protein: CASSYSRTGGEAFF. This chain links TRBV6-5 with TRBJ1-1; no firm D call. The CDR3 is 14 residues long. V lost 0 bases, J lost 7 bases, and 12 bases lay in between. CDR1 and CDR2 from the germline V gene are MNHEY and SVGAGI.

This chain joins TRBV19 and TRBJ1-1; maybe TRBD1 (5 bases). Trimming took off 11 bases at V and 2 bases at J, with 21 bases between the two ends. Germline V gives CDR1 LNHDA, CDR2 SQIVND (reference sequence). This CDR3 is 15 amino acids long. The CDR3 spells CAVLGVPGGNTEAFF. The CDR3 DNA follows: TGTGCCGTACTGGGGGTCCCGGGCGGCAACACTGAAGCTTTCTTT.

The chain recombines TRBV5-1 with TRBJ2-7; 8 bases agree with TRBD2. The trim removed 2 bases at V and 0 bases at J, leaving 1 base unmatched. The germline gives CDR1 SGHRS, CDR2 YFSETQ. The CDR3 runs to 14 residues. As DNA, the CDR3 is TGCGCCAGCAGCTTTACTAGCGGCTCCTACGAGCAGTACTTC. This sequence encodes CASSFTSGSYEQYF.

V gene TRBV30 combines with J gene TRBJ2-5; D perhaps matches TRBD1 (5 bases). The V gene lost 5 bases and the J gene lost 1 base, with 17 bases spanning the gap. Looked up from germline, CDR1 is GTSNPN and CDR2 is SVGIG (reference sequence). This CDR3 has 15 residues. The CDR3 bases are TGTGCCTGGGGACGTGGGTCTGGGGCCCAAGAGACCCAGTACTTC. Amino acids: CAWGRGSGAQETQYF.

This clone has just a few counts. This chain connects TRBV7-9 to TRBJ2-1; D not resolved. Trimming removed 1 base from V and 6 bases from J, with 16 bases in between. This CDR3 comprises 16 residues. Germline CDR1 SEHNR, CDR2 FQNEAQ (reference sequence). The CDR3: CASSLVVSIPVNEQFF. The CDR3 nucleotides read TGTGCCAGCAGCTTAGTAGTAAGCATCCCCGTCAATGAGCAGTTCTTC.

The rearrangement links TRBV29-1 to TRBJ2-7, with D tentatively TRBD1 (6 bases). CDR1 is SQVTM and CDR2 is ANQGSEA in the germline V gene. This CDR3 region has 12 residues. Trimming pared 8 bases from V and 4 bases from J, leaving 15 bases between. Here the CDR3 reads CSTRDTEYEQYF. The CDR3 DNA follows: TGCAGCACCCGGGACACCGAGTACGAGCAGTACTTC.

V and J are TRBV11-2 and TRBJ1-4; tentative D call: TRBD1 (6 bases). Germline V lookup: CDR1 SGHAT, CDR2 FQNNGV. The CDR3 has 16 amino acids. The V gene lost 0 bases and the J gene lost 8 bases, with 16 bases spanning the gap. The CDR3 coding sequence is TGTGCCAGCAGCTTAGAACGGGACACTGGGGCGGAAAAACTGTTTTTT. Amino acid sequence: CASSLERDTGAEKLFF.

This clone appeared a single time. This chain uses TRBV9 with TRBJ2-3; D uncertain. The V end was cut by 1 base, the J end by 4 bases, with 22 bases between. The CDR3 length is 18 residues. In germline, CDR1 is SGDLS, CDR2 YYNGEE. This chain's CDR3 is CASSVPRTLGLSADTQYF. The DNA of the CDR3 is TGTGCCAGCAGCGTACCAAGGACCCTAGGGTTAAGTGCAGATACGCAGTATTTT.

The chain links TRBV2 to TRBJ2-7, with D maybe TRBD1 (5 bases). Germline loops: CDR1 SNHLY, CDR2 FYNNEI. V was cut by 7 bases and J by 4 bases, with 17 bases left in between. The CDR3 is 14 amino acids. The CDR3 sequence is CASMSPRGRYEQYF. The DNA of the CDR3 is TGTGCCAGCATGAGTCCTAGGGGCCGGTACGAGCAGTACTTC.

The V gene is TRBV3-1 (or the pseudogene TRBV3-2), the J gene TRBJ2-1, with 10 nucleotides matching TRBD2. This CDR3 is 17 amino acids long. The ends lost 4 bases at V and 0 bases at J; junction bases unmatched: 6. Germline V gene lookup returns CDR1 LGHDT and CDR2 YNNKEL (reference sequence). DNA of the CDR3: TGTGCCAGCAGCCCCTATAGCGGGAGGCGCTCCTACAATGAGCAGTTCTTC. The encoded protein is CASSPYSGRRSYNEQFF.

The chain recombines TRBV30 with TRBJ1-3, with D hard to call. Germline CDR1 and CDR2: GTSNPN and SVGIG (reference sequence). The V end was cut by 8 bases, the J end by 0 bases, with 14 bases between. The CDR3 sequence is 14 residues long. The CDR3 nucleotides are TGTGCCGTCTCCGGGCCCCTCTCTGGAAACACCATATATTTT. Residues: CAVSGPLSGNTIYF.

This rearrangement joins TRBV2 to TRBJ1-5, with unresolved D. The CDR3 sequence is 12 residues long. Germline V gene sequence: CDR1 SNHLY, CDR2 FYNNEI. V was clipped by 4 bases and J by 2 bases, with 3 bases between them. The CDR3 DNA follows: TGTGCCAGCAGTGGAGGCAATCAGCCCCAGCATTTT. It yields the protein CASSGGNQPQHF.

This clone was counted a single time. Germline is not matched at one junction end, which may reflect a read error. CDR3 nucleotides: TGTGCCAGCAGCACTCGCCTAGCGGACCGCCGTTGGATCTTC. The encoded protein is CASSTRLADRRWIF. The J gene is TRBJ2-1, the V gene TRBV11-2; the match to TRBD2 covers 7 bases. The germline CDR1 and CDR2 sequences are SGHAT and FQNNGV. This CDR3 comprises 14 residues.

The rearrangement uses TRBV7-8 and TRBJ2-6; D ambiguous. Germline CDR1 SGHVS, CDR2 FQNEAQ. V lost 5 bases and J lost 0, with 23 bases in between. The CDR3 sequence is 20 residues long. The CDR3 spells CASSVDEITASFSGANVLTF. DNA for the CDR3: TGTGCCAGCAGCGTAGACGAGATTACAGCATCCTTCTCTGGGGCCAACGTCCTGACTTTC. The full variable domain, its missing parts supplied by reference TRBV7-8 and TRBJ2-6, is GAGVSQSPRYKVAKRGQDVALRCDPISGHVSLFWYQQALGQGPEFLTYFQNEAQLDKSGLPSDRFFAERPEGSVSTLKIQRTQQEDSAVYLCASSVDEITASFSGANVLTFGAGSRLTVL.

The chain carries TRBV9 and TRBJ2-6, with D possibly TRBD2 on 5 matching bases. Looked up from germline, CDR1 is SGDLS and CDR2 is YYNGEE. This CDR3 is 17 amino acids long. V lost 4 bases and J lost 1, with 15 bases in between. The CDR3 region has the DNA TGTGCCAGCAGCCCCCTCAGCGGCCGATCTGGGGCCAACGTCCTGACTTTC. Amino acid sequence: CASSPLSGRSGANVLTF.

This clone was seen a few times. This rearrangement joins TRBV4-3 to TRBJ1-3; D gene ambiguous. The CDR3 length is 17 residues. V lost 0 bases and J 0 bases, leaving 12 bases between the germline ends. The V gene's germline CDR1 is LGHNA and CDR2 YSLEER. The CDR3 bases are TGCGCCAGCAGCCAAGATCCCCCTTCTGGCTCTGGAAACACCATATATTTT. The encoded protein is CASSQDPPSGSGNTIYF.

This clone was counted once. J is TRBJ2-7 and V is TRBV11-2, with D unclear. This CDR3 region has 14 residues. V lost 2 bases, J lost 2 bases, and 10 bases lay in between. Germline V gene data show CDR1 as SGHAT and CDR2 as FQNNGV. The CDR3, as DNA: TGTGCCAGCAGCTTACTGGTTAAGGCCTACGAGCAGTACTTC. Amino acid sequence: CASSLLVKAYEQYF.

This clone was picked up one time. J is TRBJ2-5 and V is TRBV27, with 12 bases identical to TRBD1. CDR3 length: 16 amino acids. After removal of 7 bases from V and 4 bases from J, the junction contained 10 bases not matched to a gene. Germline lookup yields CDR1 MNHEY and CDR2 SMNVEV (reference sequence). CDR3 nucleotides: TGTGCCAGCACCCGCGGCGGGACAGGGGGCCTAGAGACCCAGTACTTC. This encodes CASTRGGTGGLETQYF.

This clone appeared once. The CDR3 coding sequence is TGTGCCAGCAGGCAGGATGCAACTAATGAAAAACTGTTTTTT. It yields the protein CASRQDATNEKLFF. V gene TRBV6-5 combines with J gene TRBJ1-4; no firm D call. Trimming cost V 6 bases and J 0 bases, with 8 bases left between them. Germline V gene lookup returns CDR1 MNHEY and CDR2 SVGAGI. The CDR3 sequence is 14 residues long.

The chain carries TRBV28 and TRBJ2-3; maybe TRBD2 (5 bases). V dropped 10 bases and J dropped 0 bases, with 11 bases sitting between them. Germline CDR1 MDHEN, CDR2 SYDVKM. This CDR3 comprises 13 residues. The CDR3: CATEEGSTDTQYF. DNA of the CDR3: TGTGCCACGGAAGAGGGTAGCACAGATACGCAGTATTTT.